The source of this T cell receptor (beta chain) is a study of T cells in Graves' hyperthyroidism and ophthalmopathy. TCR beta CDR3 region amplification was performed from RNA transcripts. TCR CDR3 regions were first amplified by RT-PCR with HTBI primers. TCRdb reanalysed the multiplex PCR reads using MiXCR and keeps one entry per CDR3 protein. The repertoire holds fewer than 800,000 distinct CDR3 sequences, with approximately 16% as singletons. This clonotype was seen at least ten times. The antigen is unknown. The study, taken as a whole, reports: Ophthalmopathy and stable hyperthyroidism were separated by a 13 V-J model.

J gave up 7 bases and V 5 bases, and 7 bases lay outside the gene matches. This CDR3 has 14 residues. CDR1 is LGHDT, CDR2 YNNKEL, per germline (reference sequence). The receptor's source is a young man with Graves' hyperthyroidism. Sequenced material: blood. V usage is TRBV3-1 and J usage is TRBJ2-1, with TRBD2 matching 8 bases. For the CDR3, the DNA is TGTGCCAGCAGCTCCAGCGGGAGTAGGAATGAGCAGTTCTTC. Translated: CASSSSGSRNEQFF.